The clone carrying this TCR beta chain has a handful of counts. Its antigen is as yet unknown. A single heparinised draw of approximately 100 mL on average was taken per donor. The entry originates in a study of beta chain features in type 1 diabetes. Overall study: Cell yields, age and gender were similar between patients and healthy donors.

As every portion of the isolated RNA was reverse transcribed, the sequencing read expressed TCRB transcripts. TCRdb's copy holds only in-frame clones and misses some; the assay was immunoSEQ multiplex PCR. The sample has 500,000 to 700,000 clones, 15% to 18% seen once; the top ten hold more than 0.08%. Study-level findings and limits: Unsettled here was the matter of whether HLA type influences TCRB rearrangement.

This CDR3 region has 13 residues. Trimming removed 0 bases at V and 7 bases at J, with 10 bases between. Germline assignment: CDR1 SGHNT and CDR2 YYREEE (reference sequence). V usage is TRBV5-4 and J usage is TRBJ1-2, with no clear D. Sequencing used naive CD4+ T cells from blood. This clonotype was sampled from a man aged 18 to 30 in good health. Here the CDR3 reads CASSLERFAGYTF. The CDR3 DNA is TGTGCCAGCAGCTTGGAAAGATTTGCTGGCTACACCTTC.